This T cell receptor (beta chain) is drawn from a study of blood T cells in healthy people across ages. Study-wide results and limits: Fewer expanded clones and more diversity marked long-lived versus aged donors.

A J-beta primer mix and a sample-barcoded 5' primer were used in a second PCR of about 7 to 11 cycles. TCRdb analysed the 5' RACE reads with MiXCR anew, one entry per CDR3 protein. The table has fewer than 900,000 distinct CDR3 sequences, 40% to 45% seen once; the top ten hold 20% to 25%. Each sample gave at least 6 million isolated PBMCs. Germline V gene data show CDR1 as SGHTA and CDR2 as FQGNSA. There are 14 residues in the CDR3. Trimming took 5 bases from V and 6 from J, leaving 14 bases between them. This clonotype has just a few counts. Its antigen remains unidentified. The source of this sequence is a woman aged 55 to 70 in good health. This chain uses TRBV7-2 with TRBJ1-5; possible D gene TRBD1, 6 bases. What was sequenced was blood. CDR3 DNA sequence: TGTGCCAGCAGCCCCTTCCAGGGGTTTCAGCCCCAGCATTTT. This gives the protein CASSPFQGFQPQHF.